The T cell receptor beta chain described here comes from a study of T-cell reconstitution after alpha-beta-depleted transplantation in children. This clonotype showed up many times. Its antigen is not identified. Regarding the study as a whole: Newly produced T cells mostly provided counts and TCRbeta diversity after one year, as hyperexpanded clones declined.

The library targeted TCRbeta and was prepared with unique molecular identifiers. Each CDR3 protein gets one entry after TCRdb re-called the PCR reads with MiXCR. There are 130,000 or so distinct CDR3 sequences in the sample; around a tenth occur only once, and more than 20% lies in the top ten. The TCR originated in a girl under three years old who had a stem cell transplant for combined immunodeficiency, so the T cells may come from the graft donor. Source: PBMCs, mostly from graft donor cells, taken 180 days after TCRalphabeta/CD19-depleted stem cell transplant.

This chain's CDR3 is CSVTLGASYEQYF. The CDR3 DNA reads as TGCAGCGTGACCCTCGGGGCATCCTACGAGCAGTACTTC. The chain recombines TRBV29-1 with TRBJ2-7, with D tentatively TRBD1 or TRBD2 (5 bases each). Trimming removed 6 bases at V and 1 base at J, with 13 bases between. The CDR3 consists of 13 residues. The germline V gene has CDR1 SQVTM and CDR2 ANQGSEA.